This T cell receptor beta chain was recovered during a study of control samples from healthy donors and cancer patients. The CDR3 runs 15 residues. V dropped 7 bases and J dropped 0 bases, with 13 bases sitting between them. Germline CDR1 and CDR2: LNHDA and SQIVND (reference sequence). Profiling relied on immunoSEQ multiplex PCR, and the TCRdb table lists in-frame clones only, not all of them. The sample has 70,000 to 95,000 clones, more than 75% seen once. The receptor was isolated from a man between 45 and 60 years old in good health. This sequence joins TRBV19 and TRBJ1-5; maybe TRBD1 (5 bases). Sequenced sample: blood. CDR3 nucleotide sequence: TGTGCCAGTATGACGACAGTCAATAGCAATCAGCCCCAGCATTTT. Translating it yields CASMTTVNSNQPQHF.